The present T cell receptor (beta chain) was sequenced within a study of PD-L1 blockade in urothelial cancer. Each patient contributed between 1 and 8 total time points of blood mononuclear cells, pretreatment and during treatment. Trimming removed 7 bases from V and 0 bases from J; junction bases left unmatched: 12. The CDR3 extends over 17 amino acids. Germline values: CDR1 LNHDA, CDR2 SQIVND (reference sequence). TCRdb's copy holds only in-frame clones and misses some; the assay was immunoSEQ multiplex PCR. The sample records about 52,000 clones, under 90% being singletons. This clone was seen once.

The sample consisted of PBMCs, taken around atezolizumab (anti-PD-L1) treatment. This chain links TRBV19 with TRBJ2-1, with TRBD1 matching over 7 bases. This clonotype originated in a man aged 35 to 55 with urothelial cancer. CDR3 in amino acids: CASTPTWGQRSYNEQFF. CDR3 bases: TGTGCCAGTACCCCTACTTGGGGACAGCGCTCCTACAATGAGCAGTTCTTC. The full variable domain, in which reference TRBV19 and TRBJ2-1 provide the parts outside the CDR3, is DGGITQSPKYLFRKEGQNVTLSCEQNLNHDAMYWYRQDPGQGLRLIYYSQIVNDFQKGDIAEGYSVSREKKESFPLTVTSAQKNPTAFYLCASTPTWGQRSYNEQFFGPGTRLTVL.